The text below deals with one T cell receptor (beta chain). Its antigen remains unidentified. The repertoire was sequenced with immunoSEQ multiplex PCR; TCRdb's copy has only in-frame clones and lacks some. The profile covers 60,000 to 65,000 clones, with 90% to 95% appearing a single time and about 1.7% taken by the ten largest. This specimen comes from a study of graft-versus-host responses after intestinal transplantation. The V segment lost 4 bases and the J segment 5 bases; nucleotides outside the gene matches: 7. The germline gives CDR1 SGHNT, CDR2 YYREEE (reference sequence). The length of the CDR3 is 14 residues. General study results and limits: The highest levels of circulating GvH clones went along with early declines in HvG clones after transplant.

Specimen: unstimulated CD8+ T cells sorted from spleen or lymph node cells, collected before transplant. This sequence originates from a human donor who was the organ donor for an intestinal transplant. V and J are TRBV5-4 and TRBJ2-7; TRBD2 agrees at 9 bases. This chain's CDR3 is CASSTGIAGDEQYF. The CDR3 DNA reads TGTGCCAGCAGCACAGGAATAGCGGGAGACGAGCAGTACTTC.